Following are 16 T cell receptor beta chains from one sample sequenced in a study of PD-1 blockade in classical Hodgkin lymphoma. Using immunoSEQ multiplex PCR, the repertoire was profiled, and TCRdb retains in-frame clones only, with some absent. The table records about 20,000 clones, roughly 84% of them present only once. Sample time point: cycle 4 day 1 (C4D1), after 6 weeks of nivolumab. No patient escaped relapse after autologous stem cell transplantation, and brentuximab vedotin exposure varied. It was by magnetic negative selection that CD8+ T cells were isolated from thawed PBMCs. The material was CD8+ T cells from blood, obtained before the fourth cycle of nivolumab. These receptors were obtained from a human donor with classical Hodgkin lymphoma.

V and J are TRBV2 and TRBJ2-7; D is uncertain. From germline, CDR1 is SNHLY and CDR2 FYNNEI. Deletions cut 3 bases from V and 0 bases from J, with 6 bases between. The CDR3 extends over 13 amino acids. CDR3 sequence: CASSEVLSYEQYF. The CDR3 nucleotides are TGTGCCAGCAGTGAGGTCCTCTCCTACGAGCAGTACTTC.

CDR3 bases: TGTGCCAGCAATCCAGGGAGGAACACTGAAGCTTTCTTT. It is translated as CASNPGRNTEAFF. V gene TRBV2 combines with J gene TRBJ1-1, with a tentative D call TRBD1 (5 bases). V was shortened by 7 bases and J by 1 base, with 10 bases between the two germline ends. The CDR3 is made up of 13 amino acids. CDR1 and CDR2 (germline): SNHLY, FYNNEI.

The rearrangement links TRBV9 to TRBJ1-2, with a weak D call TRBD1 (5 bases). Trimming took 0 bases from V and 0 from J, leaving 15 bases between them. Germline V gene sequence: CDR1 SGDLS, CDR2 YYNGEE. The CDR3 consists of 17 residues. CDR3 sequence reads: CASSVEGRALPNYGYTF. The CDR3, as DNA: TGTGCCAGCAGCGTAGAGGGCAGGGCATTACCTAACTATGGCTACACCTTC.

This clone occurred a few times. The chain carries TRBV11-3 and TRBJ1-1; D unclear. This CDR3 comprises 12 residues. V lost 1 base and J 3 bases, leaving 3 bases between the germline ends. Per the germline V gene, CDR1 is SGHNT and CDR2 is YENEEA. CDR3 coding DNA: TGTGCCAGCAGCTTAGGGGACACTGAAGCTTTCTTT. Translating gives CASSLGDTEAFF.

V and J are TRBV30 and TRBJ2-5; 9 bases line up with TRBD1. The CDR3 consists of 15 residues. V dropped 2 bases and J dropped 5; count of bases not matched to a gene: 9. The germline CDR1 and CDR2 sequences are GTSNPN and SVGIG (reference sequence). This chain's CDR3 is CAWSPLGQGWETQYF. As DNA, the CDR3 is TGTGCCTGGAGTCCCTTGGGACAGGGCTGGGAGACCCAGTACTTC.

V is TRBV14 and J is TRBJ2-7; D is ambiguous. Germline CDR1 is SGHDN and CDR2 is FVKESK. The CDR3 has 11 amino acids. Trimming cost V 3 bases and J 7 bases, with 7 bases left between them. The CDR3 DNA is TGTGCCAGCAGCCAGGGTGGGGAGCAGTACTTC. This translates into CASSQGGEQYF.

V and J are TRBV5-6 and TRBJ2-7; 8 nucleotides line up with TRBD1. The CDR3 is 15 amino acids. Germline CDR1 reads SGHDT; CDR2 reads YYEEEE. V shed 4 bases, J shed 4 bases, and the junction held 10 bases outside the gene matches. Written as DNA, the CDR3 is TGTGCCAGCAGCCCCCGGGACAGGAGGGAGTACGAGCAGTACTTC. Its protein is CASSPRDRREYEQYF.

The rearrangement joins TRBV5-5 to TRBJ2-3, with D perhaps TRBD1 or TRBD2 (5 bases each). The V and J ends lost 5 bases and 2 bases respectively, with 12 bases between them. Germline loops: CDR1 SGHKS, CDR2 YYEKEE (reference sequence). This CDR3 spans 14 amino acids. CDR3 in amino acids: CASSTWDLTDTQYF. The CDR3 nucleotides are TGTGCCAGCAGTACTTGGGACCTCACAGATACGCAGTATTTT.

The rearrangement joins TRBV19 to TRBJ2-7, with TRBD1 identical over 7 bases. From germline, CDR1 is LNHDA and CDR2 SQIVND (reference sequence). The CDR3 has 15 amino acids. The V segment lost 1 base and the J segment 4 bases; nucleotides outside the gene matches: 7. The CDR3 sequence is CASSIGVTGAYEQYF. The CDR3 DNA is TGTGCCAGTAGTATAGGAGTAACAGGGGCATACGAGCAGTACTTC.

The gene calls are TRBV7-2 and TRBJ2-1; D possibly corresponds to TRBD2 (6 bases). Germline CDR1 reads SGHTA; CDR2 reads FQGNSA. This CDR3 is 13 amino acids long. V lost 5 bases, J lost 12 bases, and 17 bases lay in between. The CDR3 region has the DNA TGTGCCAGCAGCCCACTCTGGCGGGGAGTGCAGTTCTTC. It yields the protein CASSPLWRGVQFF.

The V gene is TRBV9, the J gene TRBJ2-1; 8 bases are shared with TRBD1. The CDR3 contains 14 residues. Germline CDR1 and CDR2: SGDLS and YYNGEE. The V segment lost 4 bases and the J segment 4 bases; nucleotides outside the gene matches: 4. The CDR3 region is CASSPRTGYNEQFF. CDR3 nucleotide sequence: TGTGCCAGCAGCCCTCGGACAGGGTACAATGAGCAGTTCTTC. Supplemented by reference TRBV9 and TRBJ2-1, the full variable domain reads DSGVTQTPKHLITATGQRVTLRCSPRSGDLSVYWYQQSLDQGLQFLIQYYNGEERAKGNILERFSAQQFPDLHSELNLSSLELGDSALYFCASSPRTGYNEQFFGPGTRLTVL.

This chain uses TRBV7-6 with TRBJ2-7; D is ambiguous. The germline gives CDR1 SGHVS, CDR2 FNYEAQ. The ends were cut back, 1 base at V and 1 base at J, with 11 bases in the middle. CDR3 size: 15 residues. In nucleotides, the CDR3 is TGTGCCAGCAGCTTAGGGGTGGACGGGTCCTACGAGCAGTACTTC. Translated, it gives CASSLGVDGSYEQYF.

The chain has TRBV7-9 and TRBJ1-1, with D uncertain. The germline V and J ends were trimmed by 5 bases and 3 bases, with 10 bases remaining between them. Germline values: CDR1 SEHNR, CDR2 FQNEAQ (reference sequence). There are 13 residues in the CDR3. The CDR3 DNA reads TGTGCCAGCAGCCTGCCGTCCGACACTGAAGCTTTCTTT. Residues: CASSLPSDTEAFF.

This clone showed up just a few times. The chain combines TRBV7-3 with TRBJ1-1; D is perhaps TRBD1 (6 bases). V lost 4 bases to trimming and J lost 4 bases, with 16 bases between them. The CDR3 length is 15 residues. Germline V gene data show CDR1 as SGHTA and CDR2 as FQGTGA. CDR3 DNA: TGTGCCAGCAGCTCGTGGGGTGGAGGGGGCACTGAAGCTTTCTTT. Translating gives CASSSWGGGGTEAFF.

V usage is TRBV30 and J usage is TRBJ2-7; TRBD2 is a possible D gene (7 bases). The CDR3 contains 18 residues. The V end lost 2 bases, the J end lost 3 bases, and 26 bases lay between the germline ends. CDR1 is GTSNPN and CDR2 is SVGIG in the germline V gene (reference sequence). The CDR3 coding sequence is TGTGCCTGGAGTAGTCGGACCTTTAACAGGGAGGGGTACTACGAGCAGTACTTC. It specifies CAWSSRTFNREGYYEQYF.

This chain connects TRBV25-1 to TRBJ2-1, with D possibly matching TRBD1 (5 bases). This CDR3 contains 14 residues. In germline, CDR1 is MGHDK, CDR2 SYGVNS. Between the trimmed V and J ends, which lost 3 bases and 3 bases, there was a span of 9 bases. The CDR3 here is CASSDADIYNEQFF. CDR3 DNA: TGTGCCAGCAGTGATGCGGACATCTACAATGAGCAGTTCTTC.